The present TCR beta chain was sequenced within a study of CD8+ T cells in alopecia areata. Whole-study context: Twice a day, 5 to 10 mg of oral tofacitinib was administered to treated patients.

Investigators isolated RNA and reverse transcribed it into cDNA to act as the sequencing template. Sequenced by immunoSEQ multiplex PCR; TCRdb stores in-frame clones only, minus some. Of roughly 180,000 clones listed, roughly half were seen once; the top ten hold over 9%. Study-level findings and limits: Scalp clonality decreased significantly with tofacitinib, and so did expanded CD8+ clones among the top 100. A large proportion of expanded lesional clones were detected persisting in scalp and blood during tofacitinib. The study found TCR sharing across patients less clear than in mice, possibly for HLA reasons.

Described treatment: oral pan-JAK inhibitor, 5-10 mg twice daily. The germline gives CDR1 LGHNA, CDR2 YNFKEQ. The V and J ends lost 4 bases and 6 bases, in that order; junction bases with no gene match: 5. This CDR3 has 14 amino acids. This clone was counted between two and nine times. What it binds is not known. This receptor was identified in a human donor with alopecia areata. V and J are TRBV4-2 and TRBJ2-1; 8 positions agree with TRBD1. Sample: CD8+ T cells sorted from blood, taken at week 52, from a patient treated with tofacitinib. CDR3 amino acids: CASSLDRGGNEQFF. The CDR3 nucleotides are TGTGCCAGCAGCCTAGACAGGGGTGGCAATGAGCAGTTCTTC.